This entry lists 11 T cell receptor beta chains sequenced from one sample in a study of blood T cell repertoires in COVID-19. TCRdb's copy holds only in-frame clones and misses some; the assay was immunoSEQ multiplex PCR. The profile shows about 200,000 clones, roughly 91% of them singletons. The sample taken for sequencing was peripheral blood. These receptors all come from a man aged 35 to 55 with active or convalescent COVID-19.

The chain is built from TRBV7-9 and TRBJ2-3, with a tentative D call TRBD1 (6 bases). V lost 3 bases to trimming and J lost 4 bases, with 11 bases between them. CDR1 SEHNR and CDR2 FQNEAQ come from the germline V gene (reference sequence). The CDR3 runs to 14 residues. The CDR3 DNA reads TGTGCCAGCAGCTTTGGGGGCCGAGCAGATACGCAGTATTTT. Its protein product is CASSFGGRADTQYF.

This sequence joins TRBV3-1 (or the pseudogene TRBV3-2) and TRBJ2-5, with 9 bases aligning to TRBD1. V shed 7 bases, J shed 5 bases, and the junction held 8 bases outside the gene matches. The CDR3 has 14 amino acids. Germline values: CDR1 LGHDT, CDR2 YNNKEL (reference sequence). The DNA of the CDR3 is TGTGCCAGCAACCCGGGACAGGGCAGCGAGACCCAGTACTTC. It codes for CASNPGQGSETQYF.

CDR3 residues: CASSLVDRGVGKLFF. CDR3 DNA sequence: TGTGCCAGCAGTTTGGTCGACAGGGGGGTTGGAAAACTGTTTTTT. The V and J genes are TRBV27 and TRBJ1-4; 9 positions agree with TRBD1. From germline, CDR1 is MNHEY and CDR2 SMNVEV (reference sequence). V dropped 3 bases and J dropped 10; count of bases not matched to a gene: 9. CDR3 length: 15 amino acids.

The chain recombines TRBV14 with TRBJ2-3; D is unresolved. Trimming removed 1 base from V and 0 bases from J, with 5 bases in between. Germline lookup yields CDR1 SGHDN and CDR2 FVKESK. The CDR3 length is 14 residues. The CDR3 reads CASSQAASTDTQYF. The DNA for the CDR3 is TGTGCCAGCAGCCAAGCCGCGAGCACAGATACGCAGTATTTT.

The chain is built from TRBV5-1 and TRBJ1-1; D uncertain. The V gene's germline CDR1 is SGHRS and CDR2 YFSETQ. The CDR3 loop spans 14 amino acids. Between the trimmed V and J ends, which lost 4 bases and 0 bases, there was a span of 10 bases. CDR3 region: CASSPDWMNTEAFF. DNA of the CDR3: TGCGCCAGCAGCCCGGACTGGATGAACACTGAAGCTTTCTTT.

The rearrangement uses TRBV24-1 and TRBJ2-1; D might be TRBD2 (6 bases). The CDR3 totals 17 residues. Germline assignment: CDR1 KGHDR and CDR2 SFDVKD. Trimming took off 1 base at V and 0 bases at J, with 12 bases between the two ends. The CDR3: CATSDFSGLSSYNEQFF. As DNA, the CDR3 is TGTGCCACCAGTGATTTCTCGGGACTGAGCTCCTACAATGAGCAGTTCTTC.

This rearrangement joins TRBV5-4 to TRBJ2-2; TRBD1 agrees at 10 bases. V gave up 1 base and J gave up 4 bases; unmatched junction bases: 4. CDR1 SGHNT and CDR2 YYREEE come from the germline V gene (reference sequence). The CDR3 length is 16 residues. The CDR3 DNA sequence: TGTGCCAGCAGCTTGACAGGGACAGGGGCCACCGGGGAGCTGTTTTTT. Encoded protein: CASSLTGTGATGELFF.

This clone was observed a single time. The rearrangement joins TRBV12-5 to TRBJ1-2; no clear D gene. This CDR3 comprises 10 residues. Germline CDR1 is LGHNT and CDR2 is FRNRAP. V lost 6 bases to trimming and J lost 8 bases, with 7 bases between them. CDR3 in DNA: TGTGCTAGTGGCTCGGGGGGCTACACCTTC. Its protein is CASGSGGYTF.

CDR3 in DNA: TGTGCCAGCAGCTTGGGTTCAGGTCCTCCCGGGGAGCTGTTTTTT. Its translation: CASSLGSGPPGELFF. The chain recombines TRBV5-5 with TRBJ2-2; no reliable D call. Germline V gene data show CDR1 as SGHKS and CDR2 as YYEKEE (reference sequence). CDR3 length equals 15 residues. With 0 bases removed from V and 6 bases from J, the gap between germline ends came to 12 bases.

V is TRBV30 and J is TRBJ2-2, with 15 bases matching TRBD2. Germline V gene sequence: CDR1 GTSNPN, CDR2 SVGIG (reference sequence). V shed 3 bases, J shed 1 base, and the junction held 12 bases outside the gene matches. The CDR3 is 20 residues long. The CDR3 spells CAWSDPGLAGGLLNTGELFF. The CDR3 coding sequence is TGTGCCTGGAGCGATCCGGGACTAGCGGGAGGACTCCTGAACACCGGGGAGCTGTTTTTT. Supplemented by reference TRBV30 and TRBJ2-2, the full variable domain reads SQTIHQWPATLVQPVGSPLSLECTVEGTSNPNLYWYRQAAGRGLQLLFYSVGIGQISSEVPQNLSASRPQDRQFILSSKKLLLSDSGFYLCAWSDPGLAGGLLNTGELFFGEGSRLTVL.

The chain joins TRBV5-1 to TRBJ1-5; possible D gene TRBD1, 6 bases. V lost 4 bases and J lost 2, with 10 bases in between. Germline V gene lookup returns CDR1 SGHRS and CDR2 YFSETQ. This CDR3 comprises 14 residues. The CDR3 loop reads CASSLQGGNQPQHF. For the CDR3, the DNA is TGCGCCAGCAGCCTACAGGGAGGCAATCAGCCCCAGCATTTT.